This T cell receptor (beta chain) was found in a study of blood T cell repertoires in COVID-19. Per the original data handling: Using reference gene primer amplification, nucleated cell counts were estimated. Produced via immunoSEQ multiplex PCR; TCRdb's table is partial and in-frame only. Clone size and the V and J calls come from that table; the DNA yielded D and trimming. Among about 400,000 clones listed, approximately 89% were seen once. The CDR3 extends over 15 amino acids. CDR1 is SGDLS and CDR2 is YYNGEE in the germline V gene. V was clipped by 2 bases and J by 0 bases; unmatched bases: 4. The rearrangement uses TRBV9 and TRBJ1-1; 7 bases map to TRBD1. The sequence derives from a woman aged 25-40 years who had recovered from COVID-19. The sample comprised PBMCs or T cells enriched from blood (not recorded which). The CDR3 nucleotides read TGTGCCAGCAGCGTCACCACAGGGGTGAACACTGAAGCTTTCTTT. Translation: CASSVTTGVNTEAFF.